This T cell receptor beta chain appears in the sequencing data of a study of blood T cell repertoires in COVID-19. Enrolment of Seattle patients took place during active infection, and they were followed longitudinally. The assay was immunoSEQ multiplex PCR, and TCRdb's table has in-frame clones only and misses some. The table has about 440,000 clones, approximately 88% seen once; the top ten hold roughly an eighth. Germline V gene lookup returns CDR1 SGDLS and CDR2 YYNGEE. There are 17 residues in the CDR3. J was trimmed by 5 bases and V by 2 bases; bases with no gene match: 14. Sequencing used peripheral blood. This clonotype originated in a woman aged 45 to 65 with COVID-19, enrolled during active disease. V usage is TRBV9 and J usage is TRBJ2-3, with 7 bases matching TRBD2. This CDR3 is CASSVSGTILSKDTQYF. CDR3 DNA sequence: TGTGCCAGCAGCGTGTCCGGGACTATCCTCTCGAAAGATACGCAGTATTTT.